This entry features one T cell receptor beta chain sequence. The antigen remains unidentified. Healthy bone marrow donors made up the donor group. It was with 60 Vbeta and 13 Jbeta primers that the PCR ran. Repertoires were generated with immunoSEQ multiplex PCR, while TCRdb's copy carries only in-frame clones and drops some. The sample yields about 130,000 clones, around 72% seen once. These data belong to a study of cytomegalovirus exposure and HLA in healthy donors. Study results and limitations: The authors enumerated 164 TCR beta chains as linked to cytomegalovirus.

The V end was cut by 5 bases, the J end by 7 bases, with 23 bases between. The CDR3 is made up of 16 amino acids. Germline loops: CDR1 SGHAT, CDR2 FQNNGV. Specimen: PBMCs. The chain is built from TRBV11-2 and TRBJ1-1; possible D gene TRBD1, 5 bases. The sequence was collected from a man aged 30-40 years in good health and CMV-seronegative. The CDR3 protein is CASSRVGAVYDFEAFF. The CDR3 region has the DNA TGTGCCAGCAGCCGAGTAGGGGCGGTATACGATTTTGAAGCTTTCTTT.